The 25 T cell receptor beta chains in this list originate from one sample, sequenced in a study of T cell repertoires in cytomegalovirus infection. Each CDR3 protein gets one entry after TCRdb re-called the reads with MiXCR. This repertoire shows some 920,000 distinct CDR3 sequences, approximately 31% found once; its top ten account for around 15%. Their specific antigens are unknown. The starting material was cultured CD8+ T cells from PBMCs, obtained from culture after CMV antigen stimulation. Receptor source: a human donor in good health (CMV status not recorded). Some clones in this sample may be carry-over from other donors' samples.

This CDR3 reads CASSHKRYEQFF. CDR3 nucleotides: TGTGCCAGCAGCCACAAGCGGTATGAGCAGTTCTTC. This chain links TRBV14 with TRBJ2-1; D possibly corresponds to TRBD2 (5 bases). The V gene lost 3 bases and the J gene lost 8 bases, with 8 bases spanning the gap. CDR3 length equals 12 residues. The germline gives CDR1 SGHDN, CDR2 FVKESK.

For this clonotype: A much more abundant neighbour one base away suggests this may be a read error. This chain connects TRBV7-8 to TRBJ1-2; tentatively, D is TRBD1 (6 bases). The CDR3 contains 16 residues. V dropped 2 bases and J dropped 3 bases, with 16 bases sitting between them. Germline V CDR1 and CDR2: SGHVS, FQNEAQ. The CDR3 here is CASSLNDMYRDYGYTF. CDR3 DNA: TGTGCCAGCAGCTTAAACGACATGTACAGGGACTATGGCTACACCTTC.

In regard to this clonotype: A read error is possible here, since a much larger clone lies one base away. The chain is built from TRBV7-6 and TRBJ2-5; D unclear. The CDR3 runs 12 residues. Looked up from germline, CDR1 is SGHVS and CDR2 is FNYEAQ. The V and J ends lost 0 bases and 6 bases respectively, with 5 bases between them. The CDR3: CASSLAGKTQYF. CDR3 bases: TGTGCCAGCAGCTTAGCGGGAAAGACCCAGTACTTC.

The J gene is TRBJ2-3, the V gene TRBV7-2, with D perhaps TRBD1 (5 bases). Germline CDR1 is SGHTA and CDR2 is FQGNSA. The CDR3 contains 17 residues. Trimming left V 1 base short and J 4 bases short, with 18 bases between. As DNA, the CDR3 is TGTGCCAGCAGCTTAGAAGTGACAGACCCCATCTCAGATACGCAGTATTTT. This gives the protein CASSLEVTDPISDTQYF.

This clonotype was seen a handful of times. The chain joins TRBV14 to TRBJ2-7; D possibly corresponds to TRBD2 (5 bases). The CDR3 covers 16 residues. V gave up 6 bases and J gave up 2 bases, with 20 bases separating them. The germline V gene encodes CDR1 SGHDN and CDR2 FVKESK. The CDR3 DNA reads TGTGCCAGCAGTCCATCTCCGTTTACGGGAACCTACGAGCAGTACTTC. It translates to CASSPSPFTGTYEQYF.

This clonotype was seen ten or more times. This rearrangement joins TRBV7-6 to TRBJ1-5; no reliable D call. The V end lost 4 bases, the J end lost 0 bases, and 4 bases lay between the germline ends. Germline V gives CDR1 SGHVS, CDR2 FNYEAQ. The CDR3 covers 13 residues. CDR3 sequence: CASSYASNQPQHF. The CDR3 DNA reads as TGTGCCAGCAGCTATGCTAGCAATCAGCCCCAGCATTTT.

The chain combines TRBV27 with TRBJ1-4, with D possibly being TRBD1 (6 bases). Germline V gene data show CDR1 as MNHEY and CDR2 as SMNVEV (reference sequence). Trimming removed 4 bases from V and 5 bases from J, with 11 bases in between. The length of the CDR3 is 14 residues. The CDR3 DNA reads as TGTGCCAGCAGTTCGATCGGGGGCAATGAAAAACTGTTTTTT. It specifies CASSSIGGNEKLFF.

This chain links TRBV7-6 with TRBJ2-1; 7 bases are shared with TRBD2. This CDR3 spans 16 amino acids. Germline CDR1 reads SGHVS; CDR2 reads FNYEAQ. J was trimmed by 13 bases and V by 6 bases; bases with no gene match: 21. CDR3 in DNA: TGTGCCAGCAGTTCCCGGGGGAGGGGCCATACGGCAGAACAGTTCTTC. Translated: CASSSRGRGHTAEQFF.

The genes are TRBV19 and TRBJ2-2, with D possibly matching TRBD1 (5 bases). V dropped 5 bases and J dropped 3 bases, with 13 bases sitting between them. The germline V gene encodes CDR1 LNHDA and CDR2 SQIVND (reference sequence). This CDR3 is built from 15 residues. CDR3 DNA: TGTGCCAGTAGTGGCAGGGATAAGGACACCGGGGAGCTGTTTTTT. Translating gives CASSGRDKDTGELFF.

The sample holds a few counts of this clonotype. This chain links TRBV19 with TRBJ1-1; D remains ambiguous. The germline V gene has CDR1 LNHDA and CDR2 SQIVND (reference sequence). Trimming cost V 3 bases and J 1 base, with 12 bases left between them. This CDR3 has 15 amino acids. CDR3 in amino acids: CASSMDPGENTEAFF. The CDR3 coding sequence is TGTGCCAGTAGTATGGACCCGGGAGAGAACACTGAAGCTTTCTTT.

The chain uses TRBV25-1 and TRBJ2-1, with 10 bases identical to TRBD2. Germline values: CDR1 MGHDK, CDR2 SYGVNS. V shed 3 bases and J 7 bases; nucleotides not matched to a gene: 6. CDR3 size: 15 residues. CDR3 in amino acids: CASSEPSGGRNEQFF. The CDR3, as DNA: TGTGCCAGCAGTGAGCCTAGCGGGGGCCGTAATGAGCAGTTCTTC.

This clonotype appeared a few times. The chain joins TRBV6-2 or TRBV6-3 to TRBJ2-7, with D tentatively TRBD2 (5 bases). This CDR3 has 15 residues. The V and J ends lost 2 bases and 2 bases respectively, with 13 bases between them. The germline V gene has CDR1 MNHEY and CDR2 SVGEGT. Here the CDR3 reads CASSYTGSIPYEQYV. CDR3 bases: TGTGCCAGCAGTTACACGGGGTCGATACCCTACGAGCAGTACGTC.

The genes are TRBV4-1 and TRBJ1-1; D gene unclear. V was trimmed by 0 bases and J by 4 bases, leaving 15 bases between them. The CDR3 extends over 16 amino acids. Germline V gene lookup returns CDR1 MGHRA and CDR2 YSYEKL. In DNA, the CDR3 is TGCGCCAGCAGCCAAGAAGGGAGGGCGGGAAGCACTGAAGCTTTCTTT. Translated: CASSQEGRAGSTEAFF.

This clonotype was detected a few times. This chain connects TRBV7-9 to TRBJ2-5; no firm D call. Germline V gene data show CDR1 as SEHNR and CDR2 as FQNEAQ (reference sequence). There are 12 residues in the CDR3. V shed 3 bases and J shed 5 bases, with 7 bases lying between them. The CDR3 spells CASSFDGETQYF. CDR3 nucleotide sequence: TGTGCCAGCAGCTTTGACGGGGAGACCCAGTACTTC.

The genes are TRBV19 and TRBJ2-3, with D perhaps TRBD2 (7 bases). Germline V gene data show CDR1 as LNHDA and CDR2 as SQIVND (reference sequence). V was cut by 9 bases and J by 4 bases, with 20 bases left in between. The CDR3 sequence is 15 residues long. CDR3 region: CASSLTGGSSDTQYF. CDR3 bases: TGTGCCAGCTCCCTTACGGGGGGCAGTTCAGATACGCAGTATTTT.

V usage is TRBV9 and J usage is TRBJ1-5; 7 bases fit TRBD1. Trimming at V came to 0 bases and at J to 0 bases, leaving 6 bases not matched to a gene. The germline gives CDR1 SGDLS, CDR2 YYNGEE. The CDR3 extends over 17 amino acids. The CDR3 is CASSVGETGDSNQPQHF. CDR3 coding DNA: TGTGCCAGCAGCGTAGGGGAAACAGGGGATAGCAATCAGCCCCAGCATTTT.

The chain employs TRBV3-1 and TRBJ2-2; 7 bases line up with TRBD2. In germline, CDR1 is LGHDT, CDR2 YNNKEL (reference sequence). Germline trimming cut 7 bases from V and 4 bases from J; bases unmatched to any gene: 6. The length of the CDR3 is 14 residues. The CDR3 protein is CASMGGQFTGELFF. CDR3 in DNA: TGTGCCAGCATGGGAGGGCAGTTCACCGGGGAGCTGTTTTTT.

The chain carries TRBV6-5 and TRBJ1-1; D possibly corresponds to TRBD1 (6 bases). V was shortened by 4 bases and J by 4 bases, with 16 bases between the two germline ends. CDR3 length: 15 amino acids. Germline V gives CDR1 MNHEY, CDR2 SVGAGI. CDR3 nucleotides: TGTGCCAGCAGTTGGGAGGGGGGCGCAGGCACTGAAGCTTTCTTT. This gives the protein CASSWEGGAGTEAFF.

The chain couples TRBV6-1 to TRBJ1-2; D remains ambiguous. The V end lost 4 bases, the J end lost 8 bases, and 8 bases lay between the germline ends. The germline CDR1 and CDR2 sequences are MNHNS and SASEGT. The CDR3 covers 11 residues. The CDR3, as DNA: TGTGCCAGCAGTGCCGGAATCGGCTACACCTTC. It translates to CASSAGIGYTF.

This clonotype was seen repeatedly, ten times or more. The chain uses TRBV4-1 and TRBJ2-1, with 9 bases identical to TRBD2. J gave up 4 bases and V 3 bases, and 7 bases lay outside the gene matches. Per germline, CDR1 MGHRA and CDR2 YSYEKL. The CDR3 contains 16 residues. The CDR3 is CASSQEGLALYNEQFF. In DNA, the CDR3 is TGCGCCAGCAGCCAGGAAGGACTAGCGCTTTACAATGAGCAGTTCTTC.

For this clonotype: A much larger clone sits a single nucleotide away, making a read error possible. V usage is TRBV2 and J usage is TRBJ2-2; D may be TRBD1 (6 bases). The V and J ends lost 6 bases and 1 base respectively, with 12 bases between them. There are 15 residues in the CDR3. The germline V gene encodes CDR1 SNHLY and CDR2 FYNNEI. For the CDR3, the DNA is TGTGCCAGCAGGTGGACAGAGGAGAACACCGGGGAGCTGTTTTTT. Encoded protein: CASRWTEENTGELFF.

J is TRBJ2-5 and V is TRBV25-1; maybe TRBD1 (5 bases). The V and J ends lost 6 bases and 3 bases respectively, with 11 bases between them. Germline assignment: CDR1 MGHDK and CDR2 SYGVNS. The CDR3 is 13 residues long. For the CDR3, the DNA is TGTGCCAGCAGGGAAGGGGTTAAAGAGACCCAGTACTTC. Protein sequence: CASREGVKETQYF. The full variable domain, in which reference TRBV25-1 and TRBJ2-5 provide the parts outside the CDR3, is EADIYQTPRYLVIGTGKKITLECSQTMGHDKMYWYQQDPGMELHLIHYSYGVNSTEKGDLSSESTVSRIRTEHFPLTLESARPSHTSQYLCASREGVKETQYFGPGTRLLVL.

To note about this clonotype: An end of the junction differs from the germline gene, which may be a read error. The rearrangement joins TRBV6-1 to TRBJ1-1; D gene unclear. This CDR3 region has 10 residues. Germline loops: CDR1 MNHNS, CDR2 SASEGT. The CDR3 is CASSESRTDF. As DNA, the CDR3 is TGTGCCAGCAGTGAATCGAGGACGGACTTT.

J is TRBJ2-5 and V is TRBV14; D may correspond to TRBD1 or TRBD2 (5 bases each). CDR3 size: 14 residues. Germline V CDR1 and CDR2: SGHDN, FVKESK. The ends were cut back, 1 base at V and 4 bases at J, with 10 bases in the middle. The CDR3 spells CASSQAGTRETQYF. CDR3 nucleotides: TGTGCCAGCAGCCAAGCGGGGACCAGAGAGACCCAGTACTTC.

This clonotype was picked up a small number of times. J is TRBJ2-2 and V is TRBV7-9; D possibly uses TRBD1 or TRBD2 (5 bases each). Germline V gene data show CDR1 as SEHNR and CDR2 as FQNEAQ (reference sequence). The CDR3 length is 10 residues. Between the trimmed V and J ends, which lost 5 bases and 12 bases, there was a span of 7 bases. CDR3 DNA sequence: TGTGCCAGCAGCGGGGGTCAGCTGTTTTTT. Amino acids: CASSGGQLFF.